This T cell receptor (beta chain) was sequenced for a study of shared clonotypes between healthy human individuals. An even split of each subset's genomic DNA across several immunoSEQ plates was performed. Sequencing was performed on unsorted PBMC DNA using ten immunoSEQ deep assay plates. In the original processing: ImmunoSEQ gave junction-only sequences without quality scores, so filtering differed. TCRdb's table, derived via immunoSEQ multiplex PCR, lists solely in-frame clones and lacks some. That table furnishes V, J and clone size, whereas the DNA furnished D and trimming. Here the sample spans about 600,000 clones, roughly four fifths being singletons. All of the donors resided in Nashville, Tennessee, and each was a Caucasian adult. Losses at the gene ends were 4 bases for V and 1 base for J; bases not matched to a gene: 4. The CDR3 is 14 amino acids. Germline V CDR1 and CDR2: SGHTS, YDEGEE.

V is TRBV5-8 and J is TRBJ2-5; 7 bases are a match to TRBD1. The sequenced sample was PBMCs. This receptor was obtained from a woman in her thirties or forties in good health. Some clones in this sample may be carry-over from other donors' samples. For the CDR3, the DNA is TGTGCCAGCAGCCTGGGACAGCTCCAAGAGACCCAGTACTTC. Amino acid sequence: CASSLGQLQETQYF.